Listed below are T cell receptor beta chains from one sample, sequenced in a study of blood T cell repertoires in COVID-19. The repertoire was sequenced with immunoSEQ multiplex PCR; TCRdb's copy has only in-frame clones and lacks some. The repertoire holds just over 80,000 clones, roughly 91% seen once, with under 1.5% in the top ten. The sample comprised PBMCs or T cells enriched from blood (not recorded which). The source of these receptors is a woman between 45 and 65 years old with acute COVID-19. Both conserved end residues are part of each CDR3.

v_call: TRBV2
j_call: TRBJ2-7
cdr3_aa: CASRMGTGGAEQYF

v_call: TRBV29-1
j_call: TRBJ1-5
cdr3_aa: CSVEIRGSNQPQHF

v_call: TRBV7-2
j_call: TRBJ1-5
cdr3_aa: CASNPGQSNQPQHF

v_call: TRBV29-1
j_call: TRBJ1-1
cdr3_aa: CSVEDYAGGVAFF

v_call: TRBV24-1
j_call: TRBJ2-1
cdr3_aa: CATSAATYNEQFF

v_call: TRBV6-5
j_call: TRBJ2-1
cdr3_aa: CASRNTGVNYNEQFF

v_call: TRBV6-5
j_call: TRBJ2-7
cdr3_aa: CASSIQGPSYEQYF

v_call: TRBV5-1
j_call: TRBJ2-7
cdr3_aa: CASSLGQTSYEQYF

v_call: TRBV7-2
j_call: TRBJ2-7
cdr3_aa: CASSFEGSSGTYEQYF

v_call: TRBV18
j_call: TRBJ2-7
cdr3_aa: CASSPRRGGRDSYEQYF